This T cell receptor beta chain was recovered during a study of regulatory T cells in long-lasting Graves disease. Study-wide points: The study found TRBV28, TRBJ1-2 and TRBJ2-5 favored in persistent disease. Patients with persistent disease shared 2,741 public clonotypes, outpacing the roughly 1,000 shared by new patients. Patients whose Graves' disease persisted exhibited lower TCR diversity than those newly diagnosed. The sample size was small, and this may have reduced accuracy.

This clonotype is a singleton in its sample. Its matching antigen is unknown. Time point: persistent/refractory GD, antithyroid drugs over 5 years with positive TRAb. RNA isolated from PBMCs was used to make the TCR library. Construction of TCR beta libraries relied on iRepertoire HTBI primers and on Arm-PCR targeting CDR3 regions. TCRdb re-analysed the multiplex PCR reads in MiXCR, keeping a single row per CDR3 protein. The table includes about 660,000 distinct CDR3 sequences, about 32% detected once. The CDR3 is made up of 14 amino acids. Germline V CDR1 and CDR2: SGHRS, YFSETQ. The V gene lost 4 bases and the J gene lost 1 base, with 10 bases spanning the gap.

The TCR originated in a female donor with Graves disease. The sequencing used peripheral blood mononuclear cells (PBMCs), collected when the disease was refractory, from a patient treated with antithyroid drugs. The V and J genes are TRBV5-1 and TRBJ2-3; D is tentatively TRBD1 or TRBD2 (5 bases each). CDR3 coding DNA: TGCGCCAGCAGCGGGGGTCGGCGCACAGATACGCAGTATTTT. It codes for CASSGGRRTDTQYF.